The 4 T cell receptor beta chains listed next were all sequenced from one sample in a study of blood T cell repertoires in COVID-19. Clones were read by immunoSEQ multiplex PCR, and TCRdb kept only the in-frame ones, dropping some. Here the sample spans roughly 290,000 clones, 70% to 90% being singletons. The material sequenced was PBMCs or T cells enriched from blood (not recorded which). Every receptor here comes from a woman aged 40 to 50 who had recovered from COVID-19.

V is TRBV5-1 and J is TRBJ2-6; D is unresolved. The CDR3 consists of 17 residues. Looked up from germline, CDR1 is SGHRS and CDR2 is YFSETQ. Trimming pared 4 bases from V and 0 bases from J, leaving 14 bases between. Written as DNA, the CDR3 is TGCGCCAGCAGCCCGGTTCTTGCGAGCTCTGGGGCCAACGTCCTGACTTTC. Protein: CASSPVLASSGANVLTF.

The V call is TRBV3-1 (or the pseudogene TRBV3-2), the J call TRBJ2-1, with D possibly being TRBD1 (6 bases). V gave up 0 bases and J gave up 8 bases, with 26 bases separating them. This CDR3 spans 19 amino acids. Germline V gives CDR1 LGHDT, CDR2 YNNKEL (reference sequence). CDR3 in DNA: TGTGCCAGCAGCCAAGAATTAGGGGGTGGGCTAGCAGATTTCCATGAGCAGTTCTTC. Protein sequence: CASSQELGGGLADFHEQFF.

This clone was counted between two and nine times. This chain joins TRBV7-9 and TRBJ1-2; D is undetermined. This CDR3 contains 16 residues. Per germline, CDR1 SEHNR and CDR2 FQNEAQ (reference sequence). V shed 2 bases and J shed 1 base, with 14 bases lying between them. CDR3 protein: CASSLSAAASNYGYTF. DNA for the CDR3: TGTGCCAGCAGCTTATCGGCAGCGGCTAGTAACTATGGCTACACCTTC.

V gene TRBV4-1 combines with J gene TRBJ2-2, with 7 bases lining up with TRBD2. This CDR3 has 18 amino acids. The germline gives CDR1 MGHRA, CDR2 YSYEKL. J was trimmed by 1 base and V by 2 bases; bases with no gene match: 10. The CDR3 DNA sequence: TGCGCCAGCAGCCAACCCGGGCTCGGGGGGAAGAACACCGGGGAGCTGTTTTTT. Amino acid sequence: CASSQPGLGGKNTGELFF.